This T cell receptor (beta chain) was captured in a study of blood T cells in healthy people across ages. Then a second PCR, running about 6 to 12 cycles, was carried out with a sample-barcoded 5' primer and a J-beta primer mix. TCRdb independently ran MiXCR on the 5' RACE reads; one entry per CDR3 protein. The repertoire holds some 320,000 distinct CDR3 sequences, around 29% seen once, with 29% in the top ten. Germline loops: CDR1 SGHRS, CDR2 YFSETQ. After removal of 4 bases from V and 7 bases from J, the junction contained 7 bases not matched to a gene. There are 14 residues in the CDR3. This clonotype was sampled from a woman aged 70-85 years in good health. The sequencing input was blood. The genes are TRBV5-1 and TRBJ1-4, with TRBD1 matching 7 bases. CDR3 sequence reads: CASSRGGESEKLFF. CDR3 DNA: TGCGCCAGCAGCCGAGGGGGCGAGTCTGAAAAACTGTTTTTT.